The clone carrying this TCR beta chain appeared once. Its antigen is as yet unknown. The sample comes from a study of cytomegalovirus exposure and HLA in healthy donors. Study-wide points: Most of the TCR beta V segments (in an earlier analysis) were productive either about 90% or about 30% of the time.

CDR3 length: 15 amino acids. The germline V gene has CDR1 SGHNT and CDR2 YENEEA. The V and J ends lost 5 bases and 1 base respectively, with 13 bases between them. PCR used 60 Vbeta primers and 13 Jbeta primers. Sequenced by immunoSEQ multiplex PCR; TCRdb stores in-frame clones only, minus some. The sample shows 95,000 or so clones, 65% to 90% of them seen only once. The sequence came from a woman in her 70s in good health and CMV-seropositive. Sequenced material: PBMCs. This sequence joins TRBV11-3 and TRBJ2-3, with D maybe TRBD1 (6 bases). Here the CDR3 reads CASSLQGEGTDTQYF. CDR3 in DNA: TGTGCCAGCAGCCTACAGGGAGAAGGCACAGATACGCAGTATTTT.